The 8 T cell receptor beta chains reported below all come from one sample, sequenced in a study of blood T cells in healthy people across ages. It was with a sample-barcoded 5' primer and a J-beta primer mix that a second PCR of roughly 6 to 12 cycles was run. TCRdb analysed the 5' RACE reads with MiXCR anew, one entry per CDR3 protein. The sample has 380,000 or so distinct CDR3 sequences, about half seen once. The sequencing sample was made of blood. These receptor sequences come from a man aged 60-69 years in good health.

V and J are TRBV28 and TRBJ2-7; 7 positions match TRBD2. With 6 bases clipped from V and 0 bases from J, the junction kept 8 bases outside the gene matches. CDR3 length: 15 amino acids. The germline V gene encodes CDR1 MDHEN and CDR2 SYDVKM. The CDR3, as DNA: TGTGCCAGCAGGGCTAGCGGAAGGAGCTCCTACGAGCAGTACTTC. Encoded protein: CASRASGRSSYEQYF.

This clonotype was detected a few times. The chain couples TRBV5-1 to TRBJ1-4; 7 bases are shared with TRBD1. This CDR3 region has 14 residues. J gave up 7 bases and V 4 bases, and 7 bases lay outside the gene matches. Germline CDR1 is SGHRS and CDR2 is YFSETQ. This CDR3 reads CASSLGTAGEKLFF. CDR3 sequence (DNA): TGCGCCAGCAGCCTCGGGACAGCGGGTGAAAAACTGTTTTTT.

The chain is built from TRBV6-6 and TRBJ2-5, with D possibly matching TRBD2 (7 bases). The J call may be faulty, since TRBJ2-7 better matches the DNA end. In germline, CDR1 is MNHNY, CDR2 SVGAGI (reference sequence). CDR3 size: 14 residues. The chain's CDR3 is CASSYSGGHYEQYF. The CDR3 DNA sequence: TGTGCCAGCAGTTACTCGGGGGGGCACTACGAGCAGTACTTC.

This clonotype was seen only a few times. One base away lies a much larger clone, so this may be a sequencing read error. The chain uses TRBV24-1 and TRBJ2-5; the D gene could be TRBD1 or TRBD2 (5 bases each). CDR3 length equals 14 residues. The germline gives CDR1 KGHDR, CDR2 SFDVKD. The V and J ends lost 11 bases and 11 bases respectively, with 26 bases between them. As DNA, the CDR3 is TGTGCCAGCAACAGTCAAGAGGGGAACAATGAGCAGTACTTC. As protein: CASNSQEGNNEQYF.

On this clonotype itself: It may be a read error: a sequence one base away is much more abundant. The chain carries TRBV28 and TRBJ2-1; tentative D call: TRBD2 (5 bases). The CDR3 has 17 amino acids. Germline lookup yields CDR1 MDHEN and CDR2 SYDVKM. V was trimmed by 3 bases and J by 10 bases, leaving 25 bases between them. In DNA form, the CDR3 reads TGTGCCAGCAGTTTCTCCCTATCTCGTAGGTCCGACTACGAGCAGTTCTTC. It encodes CASSFSLSRRSDYEQFF. The complete variable domain, with remaining parts taken from reference TRBV28 and TRBJ2-1, reads DVKVTQSSRYLVKRTGEKVFLECVQDMDHENMFWYRQDPGLGLRLIYFSYDVKMKEKGDIPEGYSVSREKKERFSLILESASTNQTSMYLCASSFSLSRRSDYEQFFGPGTRLTVL.

This CDR3 is CASSLGNGETQYF. Written as DNA, the CDR3 is TGTGCCAGCAGCTTAGGGAACGGGGAGACCCAGTACTTC. The chain has TRBV7-6 and TRBJ2-5; D gene unclear. CDR1 SGHVS and CDR2 FNYEAQ come from the germline V gene. The V end was cut by 1 base, the J end by 5 bases, with 8 bases between. CDR3 length: 13 amino acids.

This chain joins TRBV20-1 and TRBJ2-7, with 7 bases lining up with TRBD1. The CDR3 consists of 14 residues. V lost 6 bases, J lost 5 bases, and 13 bases stayed unmatched. Germline assignment: CDR1 DFQATT and CDR2 SNEGSKA (reference sequence). The CDR3 is CSAPRQGVLNEQYF. The CDR3 DNA reads as TGCAGTGCCCCTAGGCAGGGGGTATTGAACGAGCAGTACTTC.

This clonotype was found a few times. CDR3 region: CAISEDSSGASYEQYF. Written as DNA, the CDR3 is TGTGCCATCAGTGAAGACTCTAGCGGAGCCTCCTACGAGCAGTACTTC. This chain joins TRBV10-3 and TRBJ2-7; 7 bases match TRBD2. The CDR3 spans 16 residues. Germline-derived CDR1 and CDR2 are ENHRY and SYGVKD. The trim removed 3 bases at V and 0 bases at J, leaving 8 bases unmatched.